This is a list of T cell receptor beta chains from one sample in a study of blood T cell repertoires in COVID-19. Using immunoSEQ multiplex PCR, the repertoire was profiled, and TCRdb retains in-frame clones only, with some absent. The repertoire holds 250,000 or so clones, with around 83% as singletons. Input material: peripheral blood. The source is a woman aged 18-29 years with acute or convalescent COVID-19. The CDR3 runs from the conserved cysteine through the conserved F or W. D genes are given only for firm matches.

j_gene | d_gene | v_gene | CDR3aa | CDR3nt
TRBJ2-1 | TRBD1 | TRBV29-1 | CSVGIRGLYNEQFF | TGCAGCGTTGGAATAAGGGGGCTATACAATGAGCAGTTCTTC
TRBJ2-7 | . | TRBV28 | CASSLGGAGYF | TGTGCCAGCAGTTTAGGAGGGGCCGGGTACTTC
TRBJ2-7 | TRBD1 | TRBV29-1 | CSVEGTGIEQYF | TGCAGCGTTGAAGGGACAGGGATTGAGCAGTACTTC
TRBJ2-7 | TRBD2 | TRBV6-6 | CASRDSGRASYEQYF | TGTGCCAGCAGAGATAGCGGGAGGGCCTCCTACGAGCAGTACTTC
TRBJ2-2 | TRBD2 | TRBV29-1 | CSVPRTSGDTGELFF | TGCAGCGTACCTAGGACTAGCGGAGATACCGGGGAGCTGTTTTTT
TRBJ1-5 | . | TRBV19 | CASSEQAGNQPQHF | TGTGCCAGTAGTGAACAGGCAGGCAATCAGCCCCAGCATTTT
TRBJ1-1 | . | TRBV18 | CASSLRGYGTEAFF | TGTGCCAGCTCACTCAGGGGTTATGGGACTGAAGCTTTCTTT
TRBJ2-7 | . | TRBV11-2 | CASSLDLFGEVAESYEQYF | TGTGCCAGCAGCTTAGATCTATTTGGAGAGGTAGCGGAGAGTTACGAGCAGTACTTC
TRBJ2-3 | TRBD1 | TRBV6-6 | CASRQGGSTDTQYF | TGTGCCAGCAGACAGGGGGGATCCACAGATACGCAGTATTTT
TRBJ2-1 | TRBD2 | TRBV10-2 | CASSELAGGGEQFF | TGCGCCAGCAGTGAACTAGCGGGAGGGGGTGAGCAGTTCTTC